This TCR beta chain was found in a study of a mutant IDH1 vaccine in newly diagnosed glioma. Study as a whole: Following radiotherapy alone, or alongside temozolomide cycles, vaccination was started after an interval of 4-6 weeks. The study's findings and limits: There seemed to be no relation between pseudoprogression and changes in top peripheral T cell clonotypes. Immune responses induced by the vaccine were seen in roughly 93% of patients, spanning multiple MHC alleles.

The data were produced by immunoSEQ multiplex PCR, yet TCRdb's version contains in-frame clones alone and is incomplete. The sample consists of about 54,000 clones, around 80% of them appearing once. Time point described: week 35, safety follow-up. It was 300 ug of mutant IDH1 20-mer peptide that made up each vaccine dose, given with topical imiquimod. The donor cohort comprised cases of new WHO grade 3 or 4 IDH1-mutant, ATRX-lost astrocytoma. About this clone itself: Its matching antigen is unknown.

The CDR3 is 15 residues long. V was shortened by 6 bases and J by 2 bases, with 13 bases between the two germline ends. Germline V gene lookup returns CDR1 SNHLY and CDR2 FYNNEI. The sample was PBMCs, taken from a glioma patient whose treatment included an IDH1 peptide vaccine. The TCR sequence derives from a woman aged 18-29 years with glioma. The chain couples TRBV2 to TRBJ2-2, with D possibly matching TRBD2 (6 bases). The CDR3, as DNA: TGTGCCAGCAGGTCATGGACTATAAACACCGGGGAGCTGTTTTTT. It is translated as CASRSWTINTGELFF.